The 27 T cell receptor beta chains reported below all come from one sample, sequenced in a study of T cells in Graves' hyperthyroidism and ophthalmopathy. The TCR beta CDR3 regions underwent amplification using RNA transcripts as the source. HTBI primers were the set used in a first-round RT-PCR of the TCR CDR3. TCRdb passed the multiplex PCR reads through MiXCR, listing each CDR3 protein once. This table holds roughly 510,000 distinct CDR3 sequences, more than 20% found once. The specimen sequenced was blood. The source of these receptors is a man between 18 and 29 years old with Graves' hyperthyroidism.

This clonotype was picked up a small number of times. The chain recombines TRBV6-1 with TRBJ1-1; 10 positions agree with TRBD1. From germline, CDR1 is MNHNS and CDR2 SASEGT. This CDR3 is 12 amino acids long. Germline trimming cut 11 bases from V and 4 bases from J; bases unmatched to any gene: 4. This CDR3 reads CAHRDRGTEAFF. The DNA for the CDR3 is TGTGCCCACCGGGACAGGGGCACTGAAGCTTTCTTT.

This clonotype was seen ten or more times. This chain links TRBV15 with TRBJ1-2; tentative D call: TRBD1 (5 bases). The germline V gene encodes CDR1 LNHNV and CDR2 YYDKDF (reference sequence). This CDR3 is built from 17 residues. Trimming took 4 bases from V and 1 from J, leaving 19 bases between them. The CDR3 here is CATSNGGGADGNYGYTF. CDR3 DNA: TGTGCCACCAGCAACGGGGGAGGGGCCGACGGTAACTATGGCTACACCTTC.

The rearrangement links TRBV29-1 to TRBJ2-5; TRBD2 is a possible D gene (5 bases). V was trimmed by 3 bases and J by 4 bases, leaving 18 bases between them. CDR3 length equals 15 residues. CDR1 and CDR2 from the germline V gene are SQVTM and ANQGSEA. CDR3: CSVDKGPGSLETQYF. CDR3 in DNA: TGCAGCGTTGATAAGGGCCCGGGGTCCCTAGAGACCCAGTACTTC.

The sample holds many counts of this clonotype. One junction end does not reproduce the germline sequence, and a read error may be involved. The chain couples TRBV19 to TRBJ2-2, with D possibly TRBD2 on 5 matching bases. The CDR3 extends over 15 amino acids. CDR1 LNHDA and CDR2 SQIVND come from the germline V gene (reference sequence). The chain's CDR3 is CASGIGGLGAGELFF. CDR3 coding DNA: TGTGCCAGTGGTATTGGCGGTCTGGGAGCCGGGGAGCTGTTTTTT.

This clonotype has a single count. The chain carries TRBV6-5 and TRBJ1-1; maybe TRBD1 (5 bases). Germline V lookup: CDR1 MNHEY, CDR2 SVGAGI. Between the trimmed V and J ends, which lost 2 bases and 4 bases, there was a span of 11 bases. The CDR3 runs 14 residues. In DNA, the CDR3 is TGTGCCAGCAGTTACGGCGGGGGGTCCACTGAAGCTTTCTTT. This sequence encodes CASSYGGGSTEAFF.

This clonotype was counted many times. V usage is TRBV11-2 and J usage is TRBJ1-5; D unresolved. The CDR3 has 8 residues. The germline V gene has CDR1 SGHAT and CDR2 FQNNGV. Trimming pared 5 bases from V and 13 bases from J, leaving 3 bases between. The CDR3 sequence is CASSPQHF. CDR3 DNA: TGTGCCAGCAGCCCTCAGCATTTT. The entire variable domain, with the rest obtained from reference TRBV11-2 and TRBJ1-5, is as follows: EAGVAQSPRYKIIEKRQSVAFWCNPISGHATLYWYQQILGQGPKLLIQFQNNGVVDDSQLPKDRFSAERLKGVDSTLKIQPAKLEDSAVYLCASSPQHFGDGTRLSIL.

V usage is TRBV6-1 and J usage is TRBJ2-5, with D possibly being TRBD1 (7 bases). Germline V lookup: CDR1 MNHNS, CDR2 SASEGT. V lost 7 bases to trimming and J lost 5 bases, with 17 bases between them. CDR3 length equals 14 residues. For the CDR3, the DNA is TGTGCCAGCATCAGGGGGGAAAGCGGGGAGACCCAGTACTTC. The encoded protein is CASIRGESGETQYF.

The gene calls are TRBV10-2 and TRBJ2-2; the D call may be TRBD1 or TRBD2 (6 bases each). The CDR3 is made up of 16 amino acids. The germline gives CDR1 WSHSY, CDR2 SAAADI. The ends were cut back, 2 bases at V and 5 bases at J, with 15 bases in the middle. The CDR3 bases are TGCGCCAGCAGTGAGATCGAGGGGGGTAGTACCGGGGAGCTGTTTTTT. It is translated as CASSEIEGGSTGELFF.

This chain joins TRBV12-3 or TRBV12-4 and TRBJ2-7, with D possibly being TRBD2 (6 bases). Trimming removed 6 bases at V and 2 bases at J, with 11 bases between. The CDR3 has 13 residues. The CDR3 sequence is CASSWGVTYEQYF. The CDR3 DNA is TGTGCCAGCAGCTGGGGGGTAACCTACGAGCAGTACTTC.

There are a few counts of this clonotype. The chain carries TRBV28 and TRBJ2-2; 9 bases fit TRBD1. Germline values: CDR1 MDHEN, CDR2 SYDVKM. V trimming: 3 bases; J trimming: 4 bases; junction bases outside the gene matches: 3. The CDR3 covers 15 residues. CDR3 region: CASSFGTGTTGELFF. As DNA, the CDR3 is TGTGCCAGCAGTTTCGGGACAGGGACCACCGGGGAGCTGTTTTTT.

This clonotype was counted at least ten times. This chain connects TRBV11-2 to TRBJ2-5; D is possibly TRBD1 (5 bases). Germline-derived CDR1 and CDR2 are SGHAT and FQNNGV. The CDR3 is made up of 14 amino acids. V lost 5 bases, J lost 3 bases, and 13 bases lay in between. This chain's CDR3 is CASSPMGLKETQYF. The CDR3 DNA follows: TGTGCCAGCAGCCCCATGGGGCTGAAAGAGACCCAGTACTTC.

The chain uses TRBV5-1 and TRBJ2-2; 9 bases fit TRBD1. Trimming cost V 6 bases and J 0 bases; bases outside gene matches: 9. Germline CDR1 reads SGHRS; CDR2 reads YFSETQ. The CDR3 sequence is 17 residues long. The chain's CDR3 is CASTSLQGASNTGELFF. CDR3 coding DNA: TGCGCCAGCACTTCCCTACAGGGGGCGTCGAACACCGGGGAGCTGTTTTTT.

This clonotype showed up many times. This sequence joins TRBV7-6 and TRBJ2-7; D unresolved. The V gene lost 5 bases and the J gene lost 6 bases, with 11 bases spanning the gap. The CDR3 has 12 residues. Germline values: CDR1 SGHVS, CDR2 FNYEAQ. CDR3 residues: CASSPALGEQYF. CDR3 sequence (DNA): TGTGCCAGCAGCCCCGCATTGGGCGAGCAGTACTTC.

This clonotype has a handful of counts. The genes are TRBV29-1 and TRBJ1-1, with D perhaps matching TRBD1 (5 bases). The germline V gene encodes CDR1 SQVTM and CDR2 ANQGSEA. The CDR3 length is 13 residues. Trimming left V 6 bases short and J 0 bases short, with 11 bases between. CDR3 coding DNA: TGCAGCGTACGGGGCCGGATGAACACTGAAGCTTTCTTT. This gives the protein CSVRGRMNTEAFF.

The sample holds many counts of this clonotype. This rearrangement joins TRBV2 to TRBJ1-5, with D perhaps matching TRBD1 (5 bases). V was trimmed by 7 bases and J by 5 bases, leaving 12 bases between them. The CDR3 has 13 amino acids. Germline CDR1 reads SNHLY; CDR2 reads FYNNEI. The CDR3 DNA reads TGTGCCAGCATTCGGGACGGGGATCAGCCCCAGCATTTT. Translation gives CASIRDGDQPQHF.

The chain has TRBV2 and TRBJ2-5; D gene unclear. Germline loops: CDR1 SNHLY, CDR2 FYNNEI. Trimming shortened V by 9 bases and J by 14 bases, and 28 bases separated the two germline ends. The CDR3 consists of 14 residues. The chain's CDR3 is CASTAVGFQEIQYF. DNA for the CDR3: TGTGCCAGTACCGCGGTCGGCTTCCAAGAGATCCAATACTTC.

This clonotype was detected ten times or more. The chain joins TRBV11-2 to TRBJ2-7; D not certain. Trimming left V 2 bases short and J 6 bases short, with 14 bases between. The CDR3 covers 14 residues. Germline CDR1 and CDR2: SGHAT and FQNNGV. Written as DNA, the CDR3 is TGTGCCAGCAGCTTATTGGCCAGTCTCGGCGAGCAGTACTTC. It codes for CASSLLASLGEQYF.

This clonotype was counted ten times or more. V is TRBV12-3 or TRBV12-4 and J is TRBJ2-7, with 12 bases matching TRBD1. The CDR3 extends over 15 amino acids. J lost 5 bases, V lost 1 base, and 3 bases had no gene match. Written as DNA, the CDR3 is TGTGCCAGCAGTTTAGTGGGACAGGGGGCTAACGAGCAGTACTTC. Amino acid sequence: CASSLVGQGANEQYF.

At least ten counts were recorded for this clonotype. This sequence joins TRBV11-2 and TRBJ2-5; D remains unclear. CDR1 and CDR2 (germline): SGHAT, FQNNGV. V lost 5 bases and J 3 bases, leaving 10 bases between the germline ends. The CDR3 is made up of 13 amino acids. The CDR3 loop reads CASSPVWKETQYF. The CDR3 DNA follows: TGTGCCAGCAGCCCGGTGTGGAAAGAGACCCAGTACTTC.

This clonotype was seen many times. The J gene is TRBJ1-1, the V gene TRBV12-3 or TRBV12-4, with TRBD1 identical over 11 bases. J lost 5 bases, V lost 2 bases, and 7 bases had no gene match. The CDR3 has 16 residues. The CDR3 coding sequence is TGTGCCAGCAGTTTACTTCGGACAGGGGGCTTTACTGAAGCTTTCTTT. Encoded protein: CASSLLRTGGFTEAFF.

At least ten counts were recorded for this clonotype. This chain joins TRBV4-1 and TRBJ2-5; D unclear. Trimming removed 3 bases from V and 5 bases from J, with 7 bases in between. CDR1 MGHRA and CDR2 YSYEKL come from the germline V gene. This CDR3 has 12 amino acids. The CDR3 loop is CASSHRSETQYF. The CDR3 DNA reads TGCGCCAGCAGCCATCGGTCGGAGACCCAGTACTTC.

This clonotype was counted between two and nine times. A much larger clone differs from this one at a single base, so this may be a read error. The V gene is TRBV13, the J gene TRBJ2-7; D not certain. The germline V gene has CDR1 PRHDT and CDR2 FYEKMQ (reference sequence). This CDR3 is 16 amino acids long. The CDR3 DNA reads TGTGCCAGCAGCCATCTCCTGGGAAAGGAGTCCTACGAGCAGTGCTTC. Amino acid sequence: CASSHLLGKESYEQCF. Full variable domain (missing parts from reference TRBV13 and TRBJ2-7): AAGVIQSPRHLIKEKRETATLKCYPIPRHDTVYWYQQGPGQDPQFLISFYEKMQSDKGSIPDRFSAQQFSDYHSELNMSSLELGDSALYFCASSHLLGKESYEQCFGPGTRLTVT.

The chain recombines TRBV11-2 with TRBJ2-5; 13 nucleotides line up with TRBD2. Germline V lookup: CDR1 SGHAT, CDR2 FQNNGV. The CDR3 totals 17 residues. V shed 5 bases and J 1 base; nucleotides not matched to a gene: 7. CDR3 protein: CASSPRLAGGPQETQYF. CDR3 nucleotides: TGTGCCAGCAGCCCCCGACTAGCGGGGGGCCCCCAAGAGACCCAGTACTTC.

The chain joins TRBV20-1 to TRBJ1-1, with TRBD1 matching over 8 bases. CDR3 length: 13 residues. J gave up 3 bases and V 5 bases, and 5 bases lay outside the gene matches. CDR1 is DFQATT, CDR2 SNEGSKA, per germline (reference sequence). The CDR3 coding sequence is TGCAGTGCTCCCAGGGGGCTGTACACTGAAGCTTTCTTT. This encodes CSAPRGLYTEAFF.

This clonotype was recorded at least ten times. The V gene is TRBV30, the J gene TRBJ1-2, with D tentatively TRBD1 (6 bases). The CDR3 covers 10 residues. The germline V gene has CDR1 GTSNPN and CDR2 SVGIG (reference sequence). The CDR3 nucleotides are TGTGCGGCCGGAGGGGGAGTCTTCACCTTC. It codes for CAAGGGVFTF.

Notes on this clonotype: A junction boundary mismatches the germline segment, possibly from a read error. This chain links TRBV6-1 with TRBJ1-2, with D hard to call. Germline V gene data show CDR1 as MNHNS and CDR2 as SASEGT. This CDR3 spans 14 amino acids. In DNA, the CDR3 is TGTGCCAGCAGTCCATTTGGTCCTCCTAGTCCCTACAGCTTC. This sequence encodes CASSPFGPPSPYSF.

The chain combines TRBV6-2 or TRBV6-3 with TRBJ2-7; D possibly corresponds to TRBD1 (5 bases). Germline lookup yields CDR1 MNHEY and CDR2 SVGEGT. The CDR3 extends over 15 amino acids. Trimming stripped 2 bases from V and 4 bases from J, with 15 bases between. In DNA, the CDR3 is TGTGCCAGCAGTTACGCCGGCTACAGGACGTACGAGCAGTACTTC. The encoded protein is CASSYAGYRTYEQYF.